These T cell receptor beta chains were read from a single sample in a study of blood T cell repertoires in COVID-19. Method: immunoSEQ multiplex PCR; TCRdb's copy keeps in-frame clones and lacks some. The table shows 85,000 to 95,000 clones, with about 89% occurring only once. Sequencing input: peripheral blood. Source of these receptors: a woman between 50 and 59 years old in a cohort sampled during active COVID-19. Both conserved end residues are part of each CDR3. The order of the fields is J gene, clone size, V gene, D gene, CDR3 DNA, CDR3 protein. A D gene is named only where the DNA matches it firmly. Rows give clone size only sometimes, using once, few, many, or a class for an expanded clone.

J: TRBJ1-1
size: -
V: TRBV12-5
D: TRBD1
DNA: TGTGCTAGTGGTCTAGGTGGGACAGTGAACACTGAAGCTTTCTTT
CDR3: CASGLGGTVNTEAFF

J: TRBJ2-5
size: -
V: TRBV5-4
D: TRBD2
DNA: TGTGCCAGCAGCTTGGGCAGGCTAGCGGGAGTTGAGACCCAGTACTTC
CDR3: CASSLGRLAGVETQYF

J: TRBJ1-5
size: -
V: TRBV4-1
D: -
DNA: TGCGCCAGCAGCCCTCACATTCTGCTGTCTAGCAATCAGCCCCAGCATTTT
CDR3: CASSPHILLSSNQPQHF

J: TRBJ1-3
size: -
V: TRBV19
D: -
DNA: TGTGCCAGCCTGGACAGAACACTCTCTGGAAACACCATATATTTT
CDR3: CASLDRTLSGNTIYF

J: TRBJ1-1
size: -
V: TRBV19
D: -
DNA: TGTGCCAGTAATCCAGGGGTAGGAACTGAAGCTTTCTTT
CDR3: CASNPGVGTEAFF

J: TRBJ1-4
size: -
V: TRBV4-2
D: -
DNA: TGTGCCAGCAGCCAAGAAAGGTTAGGACAGCTGTCTGAAAAACTGTTTTTT
CDR3: CASSQERLGQLSEKLFF

J: TRBJ1-3
size: -
V: TRBV7-8
D: -
DNA: TGTGCCAGCAGCTTAGCGAGGGCGCATGGAAACACCATATATTTT
CDR3: CASSLARAHGNTIYF

J: TRBJ2-1
size: -
V: TRBV5-1
D: -
DNA: TGCGCCAGCAGCACCTCTAGCGCCTACAATGAGCAGTTCTTC
CDR3: CASSTSSAYNEQFF

J: TRBJ1-1
size: -
V: TRBV25-1
D: -
DNA: TGTGCCAGCAGCTCAGCCCAGGGCTGGACTGAAGCTTTCTTT
CDR3: CASSSAQGWTEAFF

J: TRBJ1-2
size: -
V: TRBV30
D: -
DNA: TGTGCCTGGGGACCCTCAGATAACTATGGCTACACCTTC
CDR3: CAWGPSDNYGYTF

J: TRBJ2-1
size: -
V: TRBV12-3/TRBV12-4
D: -
DNA: TGTGCCAGCAGTTTTCTAGGGGACAATGAGCAGTTCTTC
CDR3: CASSFLGDNEQFF

J: TRBJ2-7
size: -
V: TRBV2
D: TRBD1
DNA: TGTGCCAGCAGTGAGAGGCAGGGGGTCTACGAGCAGTACTTC
CDR3: CASSERQGVYEQYF

J: TRBJ1-2
size: -
V: TRBV18
D: TRBD1
DNA: TGTGCCAGCTCACGTAACAGGGGTGAAAACTATGGCTACACCTTC
CDR3: CASSRNRGENYGYTF

J: TRBJ2-3
size: -
V: TRBV6-5
D: TRBD1
DNA: TGTGCCAGCAGTTACCAGGGGGCTAGCACAGATACGCAGTATTTT
CDR3: CASSYQGASTDTQYF

J: TRBJ1-5
size: -
V: TRBV28
D: TRBD1
DNA: TGTGCCAGCTGGACAGGACAGGGGAAGGGCGGCAATCAGCCCCAGCATTTT
CDR3: CASWTGQGKGGNQPQHF

J: TRBJ2-2
size: -
V: TRBV19
D: -
DNA: TGTGCCAGTAATCGCAGGGGAGACACCGGGGAGCTGTTTTTT
CDR3: CASNRRGDTGELFF

J: TRBJ1-1
size: -
V: TRBV7-8
D: -
DNA: TGTGCCAGCAGCCCCGTCGGGAGCGGGGAAGCTTTCTTT
CDR3: CASSPVGSGEAFF

J: TRBJ2-7
size: -
V: TRBV28
D: -
DNA: TGTGCCAGCAGTCCCATTAGGAGCCACTACGAGCAGTACTTC
CDR3: CASSPIRSHYEQYF

J: TRBJ2-1
size: few
V: TRBV10-3
D: TRBD2
DNA: TGTGCCATCAGTCCGACTAGCGGGAGGGCCCGGGGTGAGCAGTTCTTC
CDR3: CAISPTSGRARGEQFF

J: TRBJ1-4
size: -
V: TRBV7-2
D: TRBD1
DNA: TGTGCCAGCTGCACCGGGACAGGGGATGAAAAACTGTTTTTT
CDR3: CASCTGTGDEKLFF

J: TRBJ1-2
size: -
V: TRBV4-1
D: TRBD1
DNA: TGCGCCAGCAGCCACCCCCCGACAGGGAGCGGCTACACCTTC
CDR3: CASSHPPTGSGYTF

J: TRBJ2-7
size: -
V: TRBV4-2
D: TRBD1
DNA: TGTGCCAGCAGCCACCCCCCGGACAGGTTTTTCGAGCAGTACTTC
CDR3: CASSHPPDRFFEQYF

J: TRBJ2-7
size: once
V: TRBV12-5
D: TRBD2
DNA: TGTGCTAGTGGTGGACTAGCGGGAGGGCCCGGCTCCCCGAGGGATTACGAGCAGTACTTC
CDR3: CASGGLAGGPGSPRDYEQYF

J: TRBJ1-2
size: -
V: TRBV6-6
D: -
DNA: TGTGCCAGCAGTCCAATGGCCGACAAGCCATATGGCTACACCTTC
CDR3: CASSPMADKPYGYTF

J: TRBJ2-3
size: -
V: TRBV5-1
D: -
DNA: TGCGCCAGCAGCTTGAGAGGAGATACGCAGTATTTT
CDR3: CASSLRGDTQYF

J: TRBJ1-1
size: -
V: TRBV28
D: TRBD1
DNA: TGTGCCAGCAGTTCCCTCTCAGGGGGCAAGAACACTGAAGCTTTCTTT
CDR3: CASSSLSGGKNTEAFF

J: TRBJ1-2
size: -
V: TRBV12-3/TRBV12-4
D: TRBD1
DNA: TGTGCCAGCAGGGCGACAGGGCATGGCTACACCTTC
CDR3: CASRATGHGYTF

J: TRBJ1-3
size: -
V: TRBV5-4
D: -
DNA: TGTGCCAGCAGCTTAGCCGGGAAGGAGCCGGCGATCTCTGGAAACACCATATATTTT
CDR3: CASSLAGKEPAISGNTIYF

J: TRBJ2-1
size: -
V: TRBV27
D: -
DNA: TGTGCCAGCAGTTTCATCAGCGCACCAACTTACAATGAGCAGTTCTTC
CDR3: CASSFISAPTYNEQFF

J: TRBJ2-6
size: once
V: TRBV19
D: -
DNA: TGTGCCAGTAGTACCGGGGACAAGTCTGGGGCCAACGTCCTGACTTTC
CDR3: CASSTGDKSGANVLTF

J: TRBJ1-1
size: -
V: TRBV5-1
D: -
DNA: TGCGCCAGCCAGGGCAACGACATTGAAGCTTTCTTT
CDR3: CASQGNDIEAFF

J: TRBJ1-2
size: -
V: TRBV3-1/TRBV3-2
D: -
DNA: TGTGCCAGCAGCCAAGACGCGGGGTACGGTGGCTACACCTTC
CDR3: CASSQDAGYGGYTF

J: TRBJ1-5
size: -
V: TRBV10-3
D: -
DNA: TGTGCCATCAGTGAGTCGAGTTATAGCAATCAGCCCCAGCATTTT
CDR3: CAISESSYSNQPQHF

J: TRBJ2-4
size: once
V: TRBV27
D: -
DNA: TGTGCCAGCAGTCACAGGGCGGAAACTCTAGCCAAAAACATTCAGTACTTC
CDR3: CASSHRAETLAKNIQYF

J: TRBJ2-5
size: -
V: TRBV28
D: TRBD2
DNA: TGTGCCAGCAGACCGGGACTAGCGGGGGGGCAAGAGACCCAGTACTTC
CDR3: CASRPGLAGGQETQYF

J: TRBJ2-1
size: -
V: TRBV4-2
D: TRBD1
DNA: TGTGCCAGCAGGCAACAGGGGAGCTCCTACAATGAGCAGTTCTTC
CDR3: CASRQQGSSYNEQFF

J: TRBJ2-3
size: -
V: TRBV25-1
D: TRBD2
DNA: TGTGCCAGCGGGGGGGTCCCCTTGAGGAAGTATTTT
CDR3: CASGGVPLRKYF

J: TRBJ1-2
size: once
V: TRBV3-1/TRBV3-2
D: TRBD1
DNA: TGTGCCAGCAGCCGCGAACAGGGGTTGAGTGGCTACACCTTC
CDR3: CASSREQGLSGYTF

J: TRBJ1-4
size: -
V: TRBV19
D: -
DNA: TGTGCCAGTAGTGCAGACCGGAGGGGTAATGAAAAACTGTTTTTT
CDR3: CASSADRRGNEKLFF

J: TRBJ2-3
size: -
V: TRBV5-6
D: -
DNA: TGTGCCAGCAGCTCGATCCGACTGCTCACAGATACGCAGTATTTT
CDR3: CASSSIRLLTDTQYF

J: TRBJ2-1
size: -
V: TRBV11-3
D: TRBD2
DNA: TGTGCCAGCAGCCTAAGCACCGGACTAGTCAATGAGCAGTTCTTC
CDR3: CASSLSTGLVNEQFF

J: TRBJ2-7
size: -
V: TRBV7-9
D: -
DNA: TGTGCCAGCAGCTTAGTTTCGGCGGGGGAGCAGTACTTC
CDR3: CASSLVSAGEQYF

J: TRBJ2-3
size: -
V: TRBV27
D: -
DNA: TGTGCCAGCACCCAGTGGGGCAGCACAGATACGCAGTATTTT
CDR3: CASTQWGSTDTQYF

J: TRBJ2-5
size: -
V: TRBV6-5
D: -
DNA: TGTGCCAGCAGCCCCTCTGGACAGCCAGAGACCCAGTACTTC
CDR3: CASSPSGQPETQYF

J: TRBJ2-1
size: -
V: TRBV7-3
D: -
DNA: TGTGCCAGCAGCTTAATCGGACAGAACAATGAGCAGTTCTTC
CDR3: CASSLIGQNNEQFF

J: TRBJ2-1
size: -
V: TRBV3-1/TRBV3-2
D: -
DNA: TGTGCCAGCAGCCAAGGGGGGCGTATTGATCTCCGCGATGAGCAGTTCTTC
CDR3: CASSQGGRIDLRDEQFF